The 10 T cell receptor beta chains given below trace back to one sample, sequenced in a study of tumor and adjacent non-tumor tissue in lung cancer (dated by TCRdb to the late 2010s). Libraries were constructed by multiplex PCR. For sequencing, an Illumina HiSeq 2500 was employed. TCRbeta libraries were built by three rounds of nested PCR using primers (Table S4), following protocols modified from ARM-PCR. TCRdb ran its own pipeline on the public reads, namely fastp trimming at Q25 and MiXCR clone calling, and kept in-frame beta chains. Every CDR3 protein is listed once, alongside the most common genes and DNA of its rows. The sample table shows over 110,000 distinct CDR3 sequences, and around 65% are seen once. Of the sample, 15% to 20% is held by the ten largest clones. RNA was isolated from bulk unsorted tissue, and RNA quality was assessed with a NanoDrop ND-1000 and an Agilent 2100. Sequencing was performed on lung tumor tissue. These receptors were taken from a man in his 60s with small cell lung cancer.

The rearrangement joins TRBV6-2 or TRBV6-3 to TRBJ2-3; 8 bases are a match to TRBD1. The CDR3 has 17 residues. CDR1 is MNHEY and CDR2 is SVGEGT in the germline V gene. V gave up 2 bases and J gave up 4 bases; unmatched junction bases: 11. CDR3: CASSYILSDREADTQYF. CDR3 in DNA: TGTGCCAGCAGTTACATCTTATCGGACAGGGAGGCAGATACGCAGTATTTT.

V and J are TRBV30 and TRBJ2-1; 10 bases are a match to TRBD2. This CDR3 is built from 16 residues. V dropped 2 bases and J dropped 7; count of bases not matched to a gene: 11. Germline V lookup: CDR1 GTSNPN, CDR2 SVGIG (reference sequence). The CDR3 nucleotides read TGTGCCTGGAGTTCCCTGCTAGCGGGAGCAGTGAATGAGCAGTTCTTC. Translated: CAWSSLLAGAVNEQFF.

The gene calls are TRBV11-2 and TRBJ2-6; tentatively, D is TRBD1 (5 bases). The ends were cut back, 9 bases at V and 1 base at J, with 16 bases in the middle. CDR1 and CDR2 (germline): SGHAT, FQNNGV. The CDR3 extends over 16 amino acids. CDR3 amino acids: CASNSSDRSGANVLTF. The CDR3 bases are TGTGCCAGTAACTCGTCAGACAGATCTGGGGCCAACGTCCTGACTTTC. Complete variable domain (other parts from reference TRBV11-2 and TRBJ2-6): EAGVAQSPRYKIIEKRQSVAFWCNPISGHATLYWYQQILGQGPKLLIQFQNNGVVDDSQLPKDRFSAERLKGVDSTLKIQPAKLEDSAVYLCASNSSDRSGANVLTFGAGSRLTVL.

This clonotype has more than one count but fewer than ten. This chain links TRBV6-5 with TRBJ2-1; tentatively, D is TRBD1 or TRBD2 (5 bases each). The CDR3 loop spans 15 amino acids. V was clipped by 0 bases and J by 6 bases, with 12 bases between them. The germline CDR1 and CDR2 sequences are MNHEY and SVGAGI. The chain's CDR3 is CASSYSGLARNEQFF. The CDR3 DNA follows: TGTGCCAGCAGTTACTCGGGGCTAGCTCGCAATGAGCAGTTCTTC.

The chain employs TRBV5-4 and TRBJ1-6; unclear D gene. Germline assignment: CDR1 SGHNT and CDR2 YYREEE (reference sequence). The CDR3 consists of 16 residues. Between the trimmed V and J ends, which lost 5 bases and 7 bases, there was a span of 19 bases. CDR3 in amino acids: CASSSRTTNRNSPLHF. The DNA of the CDR3 is TGTGCCAGCAGTTCGAGGACTACTAATCGGAATTCACCCCTCCACTTT.

Concerning this clonotype: A much larger clone lies one base from this, so it may be a read error. This rearrangement joins TRBV6-1 to TRBJ2-1; perhaps TRBD2 as D (6 bases). The CDR3 length is 13 residues. Germline-derived CDR1 and CDR2 are MNHNS and SASEGT. The CDR3, as DNA: TGTGTCAGCAGTGTTACTGGGACTGATGAGCAGTTCTTC. Translating it yields CVSSVTGTDEQFF.

The V call is TRBV5-1, the J call TRBJ1-2, with D perhaps TRBD1 (5 bases). Trimming took off 4 bases at V and 4 bases at J, with 14 bases between the two ends. Per the germline V gene, CDR1 is SGHRS and CDR2 is YFSETQ. The CDR3 extends over 14 amino acids. The CDR3 loop reads CASSHDSVLYGYTF. The CDR3 region has the DNA TGCGCCAGCAGCCATGACAGCGTCCTCTATGGCTACACCTTC.

On this clonotype itself: A junction end diverges from the germline sequence, so it may reflect a read error. The chain combines TRBV20-1 with TRBJ1-6; TRBD1 is a possible D gene (5 bases). CDR1 DFQATT and CDR2 SNEGSKA come from the germline V gene (reference sequence). There are 13 residues in the CDR3. In DNA, the CDR3 is TGCAGTGCTAGAGATCAGGGTAATTCACACCTCCACTTT. Protein sequence: CSARDQGNSHLHF.

About this clonotype: One end of the junction fails to match germline, which may point to a read error. V is TRBV10-3 and J is TRBJ1-2, with D possibly being TRBD1 (5 bases). The CDR3 runs to 14 residues. Per germline, CDR1 ENHRY and CDR2 SYGVKD. CDR3 bases: TGTGCCATTAGTGATCTTGGACAAAGCTATGGCTACAGCTTC. Residues: CAISDLGQSYGYSF.

With respect to this clonotype: One end of the junction varies from germline; a read error may be responsible. The CDR3, as DNA: TGTGCCAGCAGCCTCAGCGGGAGAGGAACCTACAATGAGGAGTTCTTC. Translated: CASSLSGRGTYNEEFF. The chain carries TRBV5-4 and TRBJ2-1; TRBD2 agrees at 8 bases. Germline CDR1 reads SGHNT; CDR2 reads YYREEE (reference sequence). This CDR3 is 16 amino acids long.